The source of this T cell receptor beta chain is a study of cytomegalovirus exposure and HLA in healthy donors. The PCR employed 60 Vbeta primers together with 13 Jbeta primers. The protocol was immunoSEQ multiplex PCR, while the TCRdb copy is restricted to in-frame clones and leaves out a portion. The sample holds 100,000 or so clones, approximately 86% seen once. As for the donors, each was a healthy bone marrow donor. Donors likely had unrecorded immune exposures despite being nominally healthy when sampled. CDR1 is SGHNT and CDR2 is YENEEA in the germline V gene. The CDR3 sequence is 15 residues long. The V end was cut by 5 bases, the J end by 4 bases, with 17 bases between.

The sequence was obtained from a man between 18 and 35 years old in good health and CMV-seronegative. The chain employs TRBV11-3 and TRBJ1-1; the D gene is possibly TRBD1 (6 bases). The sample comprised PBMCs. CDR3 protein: CASSLQPGAGTEAFF. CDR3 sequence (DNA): TGTGCCAGCAGCCTCCAACCAGGGGCGGGCACTGAAGCTTTCTTT.